The present T cell receptor (beta chain) was sequenced within a study of T cells after yellow fever vaccination. Overall study results and limits: Any FACS-sorted repertoire could hold abundant clonotypes that contaminate it from the bulk population. The secondary response showed a weaker magnitude and a faster peak, day 5 versus 15. After the booster, about 95% of CD4 and 88% of CD8 primary-response clones were re-detected.

In this sample, this clonotype turned up a few times. Its antigen is undetermined. Production of TCR cDNA was by 5'RACE template switching, which also added a universal primer site and UMIs. A single record per CDR3 protein comes from TCRdb applying MiXCR to the 5' RACE reads. The table lists hundreds of thousands of distinct CDR3 sequences, approximately 13% of them singletons. CDR3 length equals 14 residues. Germline CDR1 is SQVTM and CDR2 is ANQGSEA. Unmatched junction bases numbered 7, after V lost 4 bases and J lost 8 bases. This rearrangement joins TRBV29-1 to TRBJ2-1; 11 nucleotides agree with TRBD2. This TCR was recovered from a man aged 30-40 years who received the YFV17D yellow fever vaccine. The sample was PBMCs, taken on the day of the yellow fever booster vaccination. The CDR3: CSVGRRLAGHEQFF. The CDR3 nucleotides read TGCAGCGTTGGACGGCGACTAGCGGGACATGAGCAGTTCTTC.